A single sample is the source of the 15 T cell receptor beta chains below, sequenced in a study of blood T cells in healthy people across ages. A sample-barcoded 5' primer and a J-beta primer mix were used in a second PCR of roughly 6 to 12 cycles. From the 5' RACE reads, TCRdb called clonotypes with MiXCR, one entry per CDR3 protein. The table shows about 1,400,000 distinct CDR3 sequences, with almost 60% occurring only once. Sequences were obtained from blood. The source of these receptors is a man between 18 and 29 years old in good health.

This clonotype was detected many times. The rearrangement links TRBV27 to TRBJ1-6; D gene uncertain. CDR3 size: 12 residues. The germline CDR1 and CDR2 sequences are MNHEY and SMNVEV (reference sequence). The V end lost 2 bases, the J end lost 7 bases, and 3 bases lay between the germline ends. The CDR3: CASSLLNSPLHF. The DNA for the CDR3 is TGTGCCAGCAGTTTACTCAATTCACCCCTCCACTTT.

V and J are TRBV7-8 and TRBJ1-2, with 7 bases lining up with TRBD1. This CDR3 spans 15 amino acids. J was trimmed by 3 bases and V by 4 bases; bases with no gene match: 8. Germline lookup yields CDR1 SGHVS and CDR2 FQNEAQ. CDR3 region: CASSWMTGMDYGYTF. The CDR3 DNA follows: TGTGCCAGCAGCTGGATGACAGGGATGGACTATGGCTACACCTTC.

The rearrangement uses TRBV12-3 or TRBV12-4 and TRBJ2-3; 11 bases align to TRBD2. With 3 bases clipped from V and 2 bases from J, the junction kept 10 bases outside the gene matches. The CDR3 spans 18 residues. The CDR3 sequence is CASSFRLAGGRITDTQYF. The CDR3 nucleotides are TGTGCCAGCAGTTTTCGGCTAGCGGGGGGCCGGATCACAGATACGCAGTATTTT.

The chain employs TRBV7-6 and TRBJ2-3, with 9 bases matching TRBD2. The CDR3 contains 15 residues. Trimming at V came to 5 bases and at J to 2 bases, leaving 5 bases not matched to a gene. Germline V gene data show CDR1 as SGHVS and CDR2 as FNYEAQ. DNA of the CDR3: TGTGCCAGCAGCCGTAGCGGGAGAACCACAGATACGCAGTATTTT. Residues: CASSRSGRTTDTQYF.

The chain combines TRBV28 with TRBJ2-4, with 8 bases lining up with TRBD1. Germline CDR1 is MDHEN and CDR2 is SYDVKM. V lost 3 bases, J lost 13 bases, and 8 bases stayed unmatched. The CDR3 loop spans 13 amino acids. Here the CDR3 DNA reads TGTGCCAGCAGTTTCGGCAGGGGGCCTGAGCAGTACTTC. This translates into CASSFGRGPEQYF. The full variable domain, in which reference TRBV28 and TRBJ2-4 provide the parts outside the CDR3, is DVKVTQSSRYLVKRTGEKVFLECVQDMDHENMFWYRQDPGLGLRLIYFSYDVKMKEKGDIPEGYSVSREKKERFSLILESASTNQTSMYLCASSFGRGPEQYFGAGTRLSVL.

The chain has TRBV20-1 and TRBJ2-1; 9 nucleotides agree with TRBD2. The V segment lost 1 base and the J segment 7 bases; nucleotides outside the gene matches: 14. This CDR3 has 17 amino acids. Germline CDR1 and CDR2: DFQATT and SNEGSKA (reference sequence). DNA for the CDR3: TGCAGTGCTAGAGCACCGTTAGCGGGAGCTAATCTAAATGAGCAGTTCTTC. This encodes CSARAPLAGANLNEQFF.

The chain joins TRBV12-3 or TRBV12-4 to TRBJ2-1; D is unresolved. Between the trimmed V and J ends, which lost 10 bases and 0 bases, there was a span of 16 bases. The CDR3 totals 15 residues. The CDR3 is CATGSSSSSYNEQFF. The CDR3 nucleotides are TGTGCCACCGGATCATCATCGAGCTCCTACAATGAGCAGTTCTTC.

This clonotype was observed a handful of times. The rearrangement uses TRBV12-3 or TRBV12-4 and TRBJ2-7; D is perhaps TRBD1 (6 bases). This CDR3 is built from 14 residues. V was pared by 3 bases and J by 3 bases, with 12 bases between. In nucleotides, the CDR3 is TGTGCCAGCAGTTTGGATAGCAGGGGCTACGAGCAGTACTTC. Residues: CASSLDSRGYEQYF.

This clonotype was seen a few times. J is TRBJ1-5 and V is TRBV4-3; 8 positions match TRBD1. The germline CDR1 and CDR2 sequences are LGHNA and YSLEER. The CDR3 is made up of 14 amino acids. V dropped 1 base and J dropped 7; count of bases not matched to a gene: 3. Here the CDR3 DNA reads TGCGCCAGCAGCCAAGGGACAGGGCCCCAGCCCCAGCATTTT. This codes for CASSQGTGPQPQHF.

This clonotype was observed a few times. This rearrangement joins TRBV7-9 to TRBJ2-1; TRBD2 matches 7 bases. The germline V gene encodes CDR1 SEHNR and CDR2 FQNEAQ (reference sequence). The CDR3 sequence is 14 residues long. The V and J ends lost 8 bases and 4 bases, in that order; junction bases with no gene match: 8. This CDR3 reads CASSRLAAYNEQFF. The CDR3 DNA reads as TGTGCCAGCTCCCGACTAGCCGCGTACAATGAGCAGTTCTTC.

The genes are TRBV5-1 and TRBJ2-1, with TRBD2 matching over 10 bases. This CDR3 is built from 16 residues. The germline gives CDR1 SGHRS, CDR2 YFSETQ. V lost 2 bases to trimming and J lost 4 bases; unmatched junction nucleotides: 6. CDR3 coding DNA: TGCGCCAGCAGCTTAACCGGGACTAGCGTTTACAATGAGCAGTTCTTC. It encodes CASSLTGTSVYNEQFF.

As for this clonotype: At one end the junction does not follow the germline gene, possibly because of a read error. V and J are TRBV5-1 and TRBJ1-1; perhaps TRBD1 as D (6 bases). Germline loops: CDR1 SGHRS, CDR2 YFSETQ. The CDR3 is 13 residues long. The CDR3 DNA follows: TGCGCCAGCCGCTTGGGGGGCCTACCTGAAGCTTTCTTT. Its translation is CASRLGGLPEAFF. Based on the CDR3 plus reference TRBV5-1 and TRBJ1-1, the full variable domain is KAGVTQTPRYLIKTRGQQVTLSCSPISGHRSVSWYQQTPGQGLQFLFEYFSETQRNKGNFPGRFSGRQFSNSRSEMNVSTLELGDSALYLCASRLGGLPEAFFGQGTRLTVV.

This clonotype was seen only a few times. Here the CDR3 reads CASSFFGPVGWSDYGYTF. The CDR3 nucleotides read TGTGCCAGCAGCTTCTTCGGTCCGGTCGGTTGGAGTGACTATGGCTACACCTTC. This sequence joins TRBV7-2 and TRBJ1-2; D is unresolved. This CDR3 is built from 18 residues. Trimming removed 3 bases from V and 3 bases from J, with 23 bases in between. The germline gives CDR1 SGHTA, CDR2 FQGNSA. Complete variable domain (other parts from reference TRBV7-2 and TRBJ1-2): GAGVSQSPSNKVTEKGKDVELRCDPISGHTALYWYRQSLGQGLEFLIYFQGNSAPDKSGLPSDRFSAERTGGSVSTLTIQRTQQEDSAVYLCASSFFGPVGWSDYGYTFGSGTRLTVV.

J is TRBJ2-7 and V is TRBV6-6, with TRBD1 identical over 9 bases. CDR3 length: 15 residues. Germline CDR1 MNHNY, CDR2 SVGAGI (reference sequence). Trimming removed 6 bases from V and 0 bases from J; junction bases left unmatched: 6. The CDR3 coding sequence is TGTGCCAGCAGGACAGGGGGTGTCAGCTCCTACGAGCAGTACTTC. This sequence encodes CASRTGGVSSYEQYF.

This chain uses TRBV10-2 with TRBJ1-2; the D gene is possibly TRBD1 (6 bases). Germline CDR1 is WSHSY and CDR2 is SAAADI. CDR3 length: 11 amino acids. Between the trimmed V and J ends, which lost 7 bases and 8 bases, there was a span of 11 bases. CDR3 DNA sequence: TGCGCCAGCAAGAAGGGGGAGGGCTACACCTTC. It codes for CASKKGEGYTF.